Sequencing of this T cell receptor (beta chain) was carried out in a study of cytomegalovirus exposure and HLA in healthy donors. 60 Vbeta and 13 Jbeta primers were used in PCR. Assay used: immunoSEQ multiplex PCR; TCRdb lists only in-frame clones, some missing. The sample includes approximately 160,000 clones, about three quarters seen only once; the top ten take under 5.5%. This CDR3 region has 13 residues. V dropped 2 bases and J dropped 7 bases, with 12 bases sitting between them. CDR1 SGHRS and CDR2 YFSETQ come from the germline V gene. This clone was seen a few times. This chain links TRBV5-1 with TRBJ1-1, with D hard to call. The receptor was derived from a man in his late teens or twenties in good health and CMV-seropositive. What was sequenced was PBMCs. CDR3 residues: CASSFAGIGEAFF. DNA of the CDR3: TGCGCCAGCAGCTTTGCGGGGATCGGTGAAGCTTTCTTT. Full variable domain (outside the CDR3, taken from reference TRBV5-1 and TRBJ1-1): KAGVTQTPRYLIKTRGQQVTLSCSPISGHRSVSWYQQTPGQGLQFLFEYFSETQRNKGNFPGRFSGRQFSNSRSEMNVSTLELGDSALYLCASSFAGIGEAFFGQGTRLTVV.